This entry lists 27 T cell receptor beta chains sequenced from one sample in a study of T-cell memory formation after mild COVID-19. TCRdb processed the 5' RACE reads anew with MiXCR; each CDR3 protein has one entry. The table lists around 340,000 distinct CDR3 sequences, less than 20% of them singletons, with around 20% in the top ten. Sequencing was done on a sample of PBMCs or a T cell subset sorted from them (not recorded which). Every receptor here comes from a man aged 18 to 30 who had mild COVID-19 (a few samples of this study predate the infection). Cell type and time point are not known.

The chain links TRBV28 to TRBJ1-1; possible D gene TRBD1, 5 bases. The CDR3 covers 14 residues. The V gene's germline CDR1 is MDHEN and CDR2 SYDVKM. V was clipped by 3 bases and J by 4 bases, with 12 bases between them. DNA for the CDR3: TGTGCCAGCAGTTTTTACCAGGGAGGCACTGAAGCTTTCTTT. Its translation is CASSFYQGGTEAFF.

The chain uses TRBV20-1 and TRBJ2-1, with a weak D call TRBD2 (5 bases). The germline gives CDR1 DFQATT, CDR2 SNEGSKA (reference sequence). The CDR3 runs 12 residues. V gave up 3 bases and J gave up 4 bases, with 7 bases separating them. The CDR3 reads CSASEGYNEQFF. CDR3 coding DNA: TGCAGTGCTAGTGAGGGTTACAATGAGCAGTTCTTC.

The table lists this clonotype with a few counts. This chain uses TRBV5-5 with TRBJ1-5, with a weak D call TRBD1 (5 bases). The V end was cut by 4 bases, the J end by 6 bases, with 17 bases between. The germline V gene has CDR1 SGHKS and CDR2 YYEKEE (reference sequence). This CDR3 has 15 amino acids. For the CDR3, the DNA is TGTGCCAGCAGCATTGGGGAGGAAAGGGGTCAGCCCCAGCATTTT. This sequence encodes CASSIGEERGQPQHF.

This clonotype appeared a few times. CDR3 DNA sequence: TGTGCCAGCAGTCAAAATTCACCCCTCCACTTT. Amino acid sequence: CASSQNSPLHF. The genes are TRBV12-3 or TRBV12-4 and TRBJ1-6, with D unclear. Between the trimmed V and J ends, which lost 5 bases and 7 bases, there was a span of 3 bases. The CDR3 totals 11 residues.

This chain links TRBV6-5 with TRBJ2-5, with D possibly TRBD2 on 6 matching bases. V was pared by 4 bases and J by 5 bases, with 11 bases between. Germline values: CDR1 MNHEY, CDR2 SVGAGI. The CDR3 runs 13 residues. Here the CDR3 DNA reads TGTGCCAGCAGTTTCCCGGCGGGGGAGACCCAGTACTTC. Encoded protein: CASSFPAGETQYF.

The gene calls are TRBV13 and TRBJ2-1; TRBD2 aligns across 7 bases. V lost 4 bases to trimming and J lost 3 bases; unmatched junction nucleotides: 12. Germline-derived CDR1 and CDR2 are PRHDT and FYEKMQ (reference sequence). This CDR3 is 17 amino acids long. The CDR3 spells CASSYTDGERGYNEQFF. CDR3 in DNA: TGTGCCAGCAGCTACACCGACGGGGAGCGGGGCTACAATGAGCAGTTCTTC.

This clonotype was recorded many times. This rearrangement joins TRBV5-1 to TRBJ1-1; D is possibly TRBD1 (5 bases). The CDR3 contains 13 residues. Trimming took 0 bases from V and 11 from J, leaving 14 bases between them. Germline CDR1 SGHRS, CDR2 YFSETQ. This chain's CDR3 is CASSLGGRPGAFF. CDR3 sequence (DNA): TGCGCCAGCAGCTTGGGGGGCCGCCCGGGGGCTTTCTTT.

V and J are TRBV19 and TRBJ1-1; D unclear. The CDR3 loop spans 12 amino acids. Per the germline V gene, CDR1 is LNHDA and CDR2 is SQIVND (reference sequence). The V gene lost 6 bases and the J gene lost 2 bases, with 7 bases spanning the gap. The CDR3 region has the DNA TGTGCCAGTAGAACCCTCAACACTGAAGCTTTCTTT. This translates into CASRTLNTEAFF.

The chain has TRBV25-1 and TRBJ1-2; TRBD1 is a possible D gene (5 bases). The germline V and J ends were trimmed by 1 base and 7 bases, with 16 bases remaining between them. The CDR3 contains 15 residues. Germline CDR1 is MGHDK and CDR2 is SYGVNS. In DNA, the CDR3 is TGTGCCAGCAGTGAATCCGGCGGTAGGGGAACTGGCTACACCTTC. Its protein product is CASSESGGRGTGYTF.

This clonotype was picked up many times. The chain is built from TRBV9 and TRBJ2-1; D may be TRBD2 (5 bases). V lost 3 bases, J lost 7 bases, and 8 bases lay in between. There are 12 residues in the CDR3. Germline values: CDR1 SGDLS, CDR2 YYNGEE. The CDR3 here is CASSGEGNEQFF. CDR3 nucleotide sequence: TGTGCCAGCAGCGGCGAGGGTAATGAGCAGTTCTTC. The whole variable domain, filled in from reference TRBV9 and TRBJ2-1, reads DSGVTQTPKHLITATGQRVTLRCSPRSGDLSVYWYQQSLDQGLQFLIQYYNGEERAKGNILERFSAQQFPDLHSELNLSSLELGDSALYFCASSGEGNEQFFGPGTRLTVL.

This clonotype occurred many times. This sequence joins TRBV10-3 and TRBJ2-3, with D unclear. Germline loops: CDR1 ENHRY, CDR2 SYGVKD. CDR3 length equals 15 residues. The germline V and J ends were trimmed by 0 bases and 0 bases, with 7 bases remaining between them. For the CDR3, the DNA is TGTGCCATCAGTGAGTCGGGTGCTAGCACAGATACGCAGTATTTT. It is translated as CAISESGASTDTQYF.

This chain links TRBV12-3 or TRBV12-4 with TRBJ2-1, with unresolved D. CDR3 size: 13 residues. Trimming took off 4 bases at V and 5 bases at J, with 9 bases between the two ends. CDR3 protein: CASSSSADNEQFF. The CDR3 region has the DNA TGTGCCAGCAGTTCGTCAGCCGACAATGAGCAGTTCTTC.

This clonotype was seen at least ten times. The J gene is TRBJ1-2, the V gene TRBV6-5, with D perhaps TRBD1 (5 bases). With 4 bases removed from V and 4 bases from J, the gap between germline ends came to 19 bases. The CDR3 contains 16 residues. Germline CDR1 and CDR2: MNHEY and SVGAGI. CDR3 loop: CASSSYRRDSRYGYTF. DNA of the CDR3: TGTGCCAGCAGTTCGTATAGGCGCGACAGCCGCTATGGCTACACCTTC.

The gene calls are TRBV20-1 and TRBJ1-2; a possible D gene is TRBD1 (6 bases). Germline CDR1 DFQATT, CDR2 SNEGSKA (reference sequence). Trimming left V 2 bases short and J 2 bases short, with 6 bases between. The CDR3 length is 12 residues. In DNA form, the CDR3 reads TGCAGTGCTAGAAGGGGGAACTATGGCTACACCTTC. Residues: CSARRGNYGYTF.

This clonotype was counted only a few times. This chain uses TRBV7-8 with TRBJ1-1; perhaps TRBD1 as D (6 bases). The germline gives CDR1 SGHVS, CDR2 FQNEAQ. With 0 bases removed from V and 4 bases from J, the gap between germline ends came to 18 bases. The CDR3 covers 17 residues. This CDR3 reads CASSLAILGRRGTEAFF. CDR3 DNA: TGTGCCAGCAGCTTAGCAATTTTAGGTCGCAGGGGCACTGAAGCTTTCTTT.

This clonotype was observed a handful of times. The genes are TRBV4-3 and TRBJ2-5; the match to TRBD1 covers 8 bases. Per germline, CDR1 LGHNA and CDR2 YSLEER. The CDR3 runs 15 residues. V was pared by 4 bases and J by 1 base, with 5 bases of the junction left unmatched. Here the CDR3 reads CASSLDRGPQETQYF. The CDR3 nucleotides read TGCGCCAGCAGCCTAGACAGGGGTCCCCAAGAGACCCAGTACTTC.

J is TRBJ2-7 and V is TRBV20-1; tentatively, D is TRBD1 (6 bases). V was shortened by 5 bases and J by 5 bases, with 10 bases between the two germline ends. Germline V gene lookup returns CDR1 DFQATT and CDR2 SNEGSKA (reference sequence). The CDR3 is made up of 11 amino acids. The CDR3: CSASTGHEQYV. The CDR3 DNA reads TGCAGTGCTTCAACAGGGCACGAGCAGTACGTC.

The chain combines TRBV4-2 with TRBJ1-3; 11 bases fit TRBD1. Per the germline V gene, CDR1 is LGHNA and CDR2 is YNFKEQ. The CDR3 is 16 residues long. Germline trimming cut 0 bases from V and 6 bases from J; bases unmatched to any gene: 4. The CDR3 DNA follows: TGTGCCAGCAGCCAAGACCGGGACAGGGGGGAAAACACCATATATTTT. It codes for CASSQDRDRGENTIYF.

The chain combines TRBV9 with TRBJ1-2, with 9 bases lining up with TRBD1. Germline V gene data show CDR1 as SGDLS and CDR2 as YYNGEE. V lost 0 bases to trimming and J lost 6 bases; unmatched junction nucleotides: 3. The CDR3 contains 14 residues. The CDR3 region is CASSVGTGADGYTF. As DNA, the CDR3 is TGTGCCAGCAGCGTAGGGACAGGGGCGGATGGCTACACCTTC.

This clonotype was observed a few times. The V call is TRBV9, the J call TRBJ2-1; 13 bases map to TRBD2. Germline V CDR1 and CDR2: SGDLS, YYNGEE. After removal of 3 bases from V and 6 bases from J, the junction contained 6 bases not matched to a gene. The CDR3 loop spans 16 amino acids. The CDR3 spells CASSGTRTSGGNEQFF. The CDR3 bases are TGTGCCAGCAGCGGAACTCGGACTAGCGGGGGCAATGAGCAGTTCTTC.

The CDR3 spells CSARRGRQGENIQYF. Written as DNA, the CDR3 is TGCAGTGCTAGACGGGGGCGGCAGGGGGAAAACATTCAGTACTTC. This chain links TRBV20-1 with TRBJ2-4, with D maybe TRBD1 (7 bases). The CDR3 is made up of 15 amino acids. CDR1 and CDR2 (germline): DFQATT, SNEGSKA (reference sequence). The ends were cut back, 2 bases at V and 5 bases at J, with 16 bases in the middle.

This chain connects TRBV5-1 to TRBJ2-1, with 9 bases aligning to TRBD1. This CDR3 region has 16 residues. V gave up 4 bases and J gave up 2 bases; unmatched junction bases: 7. Per germline, CDR1 SGHRS and CDR2 YFSETQ. CDR3 in amino acids: CASSITGGDAYNEQFF. CDR3 nucleotide sequence: TGCGCCAGCAGCATTACAGGGGGCGATGCCTACAATGAGCAGTTCTTC. Supplemented by reference TRBV5-1 and TRBJ2-1, the full variable domain reads KAGVTQTPRYLIKTRGQQVTLSCSPISGHRSVSWYQQTPGQGLQFLFEYFSETQRNKGNFPGRFSGRQFSNSRSEMNVSTLELGDSALYLCASSITGGDAYNEQFFGPGTRLTVL.

In its sample, this clonotype was seen a few times. The J gene is TRBJ2-3, the V gene TRBV7-8; D is undetermined. Germline V gene sequence: CDR1 SGHVS, CDR2 FQNEAQ. The V end was cut by 5 bases, the J end by 6 bases, with 12 bases between. The CDR3 spans 13 residues. The CDR3 protein is CASSPPPEDTQYF. CDR3 sequence (DNA): TGTGCCAGCAGCCCCCCCCCCGAGGATACGCAGTATTTT.

The V and J genes are TRBV5-5 and TRBJ2-2; no firm D call. The CDR3 runs 13 residues. V was pared by 0 bases and J by 4 bases, with 4 bases between. CDR1 is SGHKS and CDR2 is YYEKEE in the germline V gene (reference sequence). CDR3 protein: CASSLGTTGELFF. CDR3 coding DNA: TGTGCCAGCAGCTTGGGAACCACCGGGGAGCTGTTTTTT.

This CDR3 is CASSSSGGARTGELFF. The CDR3 DNA reads as TGTGCCAGCAGTTCCAGCGGGGGGGCACGCACCGGGGAGCTGTTTTTT. The chain joins TRBV7-2 to TRBJ2-2; 10 nucleotides align to TRBD2. This CDR3 is 16 amino acids long. V lost 6 bases and J lost 4; bases outside the gene matches: 8. Germline-derived CDR1 and CDR2 are SGHTA and FQGNSA.

The genes are TRBV6-2 or TRBV6-3 and TRBJ2-1; D is ambiguous. The V end lost 2 bases, the J end lost 0 bases, and 8 bases lay between the germline ends. The germline V gene encodes CDR1 MNHEY and CDR2 SVGEGT. This CDR3 has 15 amino acids. CDR3 DNA: TGTGCCAGCAGTTACACCGACCCCTCCTACAATGAGCAGTTCTTC. Translating it yields CASSYTDPSYNEQFF.

This chain uses TRBV6-2 or TRBV6-3 with TRBJ2-5, with 13 bases identical to TRBD2. V shed 5 bases, J shed 5 bases, and the junction held 8 bases outside the gene matches. The CDR3 totals 16 residues. Per germline, CDR1 MNHEY and CDR2 SVGEGT. The CDR3 loop reads CASSAPGLAGRETQYF. The CDR3 nucleotides are TGTGCCAGCAGTGCACCGGGACTAGCGGGGCGTGAGACCCAGTACTTC.